Below, 7 T cell receptor beta chains from the same sample are listed, as sequenced in a study of blood T cell repertoires in COVID-19. The repertoire was sequenced with immunoSEQ multiplex PCR; TCRdb's copy has only in-frame clones and lacks some. The sample has roughly 170,000 clones; around nine tenths are singletons. Sequencing was done on a sample of peripheral blood. The receptors here all came from a woman younger than 35 who had recovered from COVID-19.

The chain employs TRBV2 and TRBJ2-7; TRBD2 might be the D (5 bases). The CDR3 loop spans 12 amino acids. Looked up from germline, CDR1 is SNHLY and CDR2 is FYNNEI. As DNA, the CDR3 is TGTGCAGCGGTACAGTCAACCTACGAGCAGTACTTC. This translates into CAAVQSTYEQYF.

Worth noting for this clone: Other DNA sequences in this specimen translate into the identical CDR3. The V and J genes are TRBV5-4 and TRBJ2-7, with TRBD1 as a possible D gene (5 bases). This CDR3 is built from 14 residues. The germline V and J ends were trimmed by 0 bases and 0 bases, with 7 bases remaining between them. CDR1 and CDR2 from the germline V gene are SGHNT and YYREEE (reference sequence). The CDR3 nucleotides are TGTGCCAGCAGCTTGGACAGGTTCTCCTACGAGCAGTACTTC. Its protein product is CASSLDRFSYEQYF.

The gene calls are TRBV7-9 and TRBJ2-3; D possibly corresponds to TRBD1 (6 bases). Trimming removed 5 bases from V and 2 bases from J, with 14 bases in between. CDR3 size: 15 residues. Germline CDR1 is SEHNR and CDR2 is FQNEAQ (reference sequence). The CDR3 loop is CASSPGRDITDTQYF. In nucleotides, the CDR3 is TGTGCCAGCAGCCCAGGACGGGACATCACAGATACGCAGTATTTT.

The J gene is TRBJ1-6, the V gene TRBV15; D may be TRBD1 (6 bases). This CDR3 has 14 amino acids. Trimming took 5 bases from V and 4 from J, leaving 9 bases between them. The germline V gene has CDR1 LNHNV and CDR2 YYDKDF (reference sequence). The CDR3 spells CATSGDRYNSPLHF. The CDR3 DNA reads as TGTGCCACCAGCGGCGACAGGTATAATTCACCCCTCCACTTT.

The chain has TRBV15 and TRBJ2-3, with 8 bases identical to TRBD1. V trimming: 7 bases; J trimming: 2 bases; junction bases outside the gene matches: 5. The CDR3 sequence is 14 residues long. Germline CDR1 LNHNV, CDR2 YYDKDF (reference sequence). The CDR3 sequence is CATTDREYTDTQYF. CDR3 in DNA: TGTGCCACCACGGACAGGGAATACACAGATACGCAGTATTTT.

This chain uses TRBV14 with TRBJ2-7; D may be TRBD1 (6 bases). V lost 1 base and J lost 5, with 15 bases in between. The germline V gene has CDR1 SGHDN and CDR2 FVKESK. The CDR3 runs to 15 residues. CDR3 nucleotide sequence: TGTGCCAGCAGCCAAGTCCCAGGGGAGCCCCACGAGCAGTACTTC. Its translation is CASSQVPGEPHEQYF.

Turning to this clone: Other DNA sequences in this sample translate to the same CDR3. The J gene is TRBJ2-1, the V gene TRBV4-3; possibly TRBD1 for D (6 bases). V was pared by 0 bases and J by 5 bases, with 8 bases between. Germline values: CDR1 LGHNA, CDR2 YSLEER. CDR3 length: 14 residues. This CDR3 is CASSQDAGDNEQFF. The CDR3 DNA reads as TGCGCCAGCAGCCAAGACGCAGGGGACAATGAGCAGTTCTTC.